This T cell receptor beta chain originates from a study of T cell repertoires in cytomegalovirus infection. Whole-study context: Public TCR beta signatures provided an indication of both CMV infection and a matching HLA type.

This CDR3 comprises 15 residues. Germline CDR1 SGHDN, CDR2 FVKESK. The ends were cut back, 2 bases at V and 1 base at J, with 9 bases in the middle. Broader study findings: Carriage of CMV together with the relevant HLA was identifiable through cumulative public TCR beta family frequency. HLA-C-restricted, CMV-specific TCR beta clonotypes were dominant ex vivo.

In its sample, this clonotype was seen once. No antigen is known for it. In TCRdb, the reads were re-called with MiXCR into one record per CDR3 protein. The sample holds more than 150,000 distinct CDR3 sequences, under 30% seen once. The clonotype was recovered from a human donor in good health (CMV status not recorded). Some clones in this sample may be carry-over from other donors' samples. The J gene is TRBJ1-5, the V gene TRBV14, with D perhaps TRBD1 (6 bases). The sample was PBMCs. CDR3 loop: CASSQSGASNQPQHF. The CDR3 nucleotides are TGTGCCAGCAGCCAATCGGGGGCAAGCAATCAGCCCCAGCATTTT.